The 24 T cell receptor beta chains given below trace back to one sample, sequenced in a study of shared clonotypes between healthy human individuals. Generated by immunoSEQ multiplex PCR, the TCRdb table keeps only in-frame clones and is missing some. The sample shows fewer than 500,000 clones, 60% to 80% of them seen only once. The sequenced sample was PBMCs. These receptors were taken from a woman aged 40-49 years in good health. Some clones in this sample may be carry-over from other donors' samples.

The V call is TRBV2, the J call TRBJ2-2; possibly TRBD1 for D (5 bases). CDR3 length: 14 amino acids. CDR1 SNHLY and CDR2 FYNNEI come from the germline V gene. The V end was cut by 6 bases, the J end by 4 bases, with 12 bases between. The CDR3 DNA sequence: TGTGCCAGCAGAGTTAGGGGTTTCACCGGGGAGCTGTTTTTT. The encoded protein is CASRVRGFTGELFF.

The chain is built from TRBV7-6 and TRBJ1-3; 8 nucleotides match TRBD1. CDR1 and CDR2 from the germline V gene are SGHVS and FNYEAQ. V shed 5 bases, J shed 0 bases, and the junction held 6 bases outside the gene matches. This CDR3 has 16 residues. The CDR3 protein is CASSKRDRISGNTIYF. For the CDR3, the DNA is TGTGCCAGCAGCAAACGGGACAGGATCTCTGGAAACACCATATATTTT.

The CDR3 DNA sequence: TGTGCCAGCAGTTATTCCCCCCAAGAAAAACTGTTTTTT. Translated, it gives CASSYSPQEKLFF. The chain is built from TRBV6-5 and TRBJ1-4; D gene uncertain. The CDR3 sequence is 13 residues long. Per the germline V gene, CDR1 is MNHEY and CDR2 is SVGAGI. V was cut by 3 bases and J by 8 bases, with 10 bases left in between.

In the case of this clone: This same CDR3 is encoded by further DNA sequences in the sample. V and J are TRBV7-9 and TRBJ2-5; D is unclear. Between the trimmed V and J ends, which lost 1 base and 4 bases, there was a span of 7 bases. The length of the CDR3 is 13 residues. Germline V lookup: CDR1 SEHNR, CDR2 FQNEAQ (reference sequence). CDR3 DNA sequence: TGTGCCAGCAGCTTAGTGGGCGGAGAGACCCAGTACTTC. It specifies CASSLVGGETQYF.

The genes are TRBV7-8 and TRBJ2-2; D possibly corresponds to TRBD2 (5 bases). Germline CDR1 is SGHVS and CDR2 is FQNEAQ. The V end was cut by 5 bases, the J end by 5 bases, with 12 bases between. The CDR3 is 14 amino acids. The CDR3 nucleotides are TGTGCCAGCAGCCTTCTAGCTTCGACCGGGGAGCTGTTTTTT. It yields the protein CASSLLASTGELFF.

The rearrangement uses TRBV7-9 and TRBJ1-6, with D possibly matching TRBD1 (5 bases). V was trimmed by 0 bases and J by 0 bases, leaving 9 bases between them. CDR1 and CDR2 (germline): SEHNR, FQNEAQ (reference sequence). This CDR3 has 17 residues. CDR3 DNA sequence: TGTGCCAGCAGCTTAGCTAGGGACGGCTCCTATAATTCACCCCTCCACTTT. Protein sequence: CASSLARDGSYNSPLHF.

The gene calls are TRBV6-5 and TRBJ2-3; D ambiguous. Trimming removed 9 bases at V and 4 bases at J, with 11 bases between. There are 12 residues in the CDR3. Germline CDR1 and CDR2: MNHEY and SVGAGI. CDR3: CASQDQADTQYF. The CDR3 bases are TGTGCCAGTCAGGACCAAGCAGATACGCAGTATTTT.

In nucleotides, the CDR3 is TGTGCCTGGAGTCCGGCAGCCAATTCCGAAAAACTGTTTTTT. Translation gives CAWSPAANSEKLFF. The chain joins TRBV30 to TRBJ1-4; no firm D call. Germline loops: CDR1 GTSNPN, CDR2 SVGIG (reference sequence). Trimming shortened V by 2 bases and J by 8 bases, and 15 bases separated the two germline ends. The CDR3 runs 14 residues.

This clone has only a few counts. This chain uses TRBV7-9 with TRBJ1-6; TRBD1 might be the D (6 bases). The length of the CDR3 is 16 residues. The V gene lost 5 bases and the J gene lost 6 bases, with 17 bases spanning the gap. CDR1 and CDR2 from the germline V gene are SEHNR and FQNEAQ (reference sequence). The CDR3 loop is CASSPFQTGGNSPLHF. The CDR3 DNA reads as TGTGCCAGCAGCCCATTCCAGACAGGAGGTAATTCACCCCTCCACTTT.

The chain recombines TRBV19 with TRBJ1-2; maybe TRBD1 (5 bases). V was trimmed by 7 bases and J by 8 bases, leaving 11 bases between them. Germline CDR1 LNHDA, CDR2 SQIVND (reference sequence). The CDR3 extends over 11 amino acids. The CDR3 DNA sequence: TGTGCCAGTACTCGTGGGACCGGCTACACCTTC. Encoded protein: CASTRGTGYTF.

The gene calls are TRBV9 and TRBJ2-7; possibly TRBD1 for D (6 bases). Germline-derived CDR1 and CDR2 are SGDLS and YYNGEE. The CDR3 is 15 amino acids. V shed 0 bases and J shed 3 bases, with 13 bases lying between them. The CDR3 sequence is CASSVAPGAGYEQYF. Written as DNA, the CDR3 is TGTGCCAGCAGCGTAGCTCCAGGGGCCGGCTACGAGCAGTACTTC.

J is TRBJ1-2 and V is TRBV7-2; no firm D call. Trimming removed 4 bases from V and 7 bases from J, with 16 bases in between. Germline CDR1 SGHTA, CDR2 FQGNSA. The CDR3 length is 14 residues. The CDR3 here is CASSSGLGVGGYTF. The CDR3 nucleotides are TGTGCCAGCAGCTCAGGACTTGGCGTCGGTGGCTACACCTTC.

DNA for the CDR3: TGTGCCAGCAGCCAAGATTGGAGGGCCTTGCAGTATTTT. This encodes CASSQDWRALQYF. The gene calls are TRBV4-2 and TRBJ2-3; perhaps TRBD2 as D (6 bases). V was shortened by 0 bases and J by 11 bases, with 12 bases between the two germline ends. This CDR3 is 13 amino acids long. Germline CDR1 and CDR2: LGHNA and YNFKEQ.

This clone was recorded once. This chain links TRBV27 with TRBJ2-7, with 9 bases that match TRBD1. The CDR3 runs 15 residues. With 6 bases clipped from V and 3 bases from J, the junction kept 9 bases outside the gene matches. CDR1 is MNHEY, CDR2 SMNVEV, per germline (reference sequence). This CDR3 reads CASRFAGDRVYEQYF. The DNA for the CDR3 is TGTGCCAGCAGATTCGCGGGGGACAGGGTCTACGAGCAGTACTTC.

The genes are TRBV6-4 and TRBJ2-1, with 10 bases that match TRBD2. The CDR3 sequence is 17 residues long. Germline CDR1 is MRHNA and CDR2 is SNTAGT. V was clipped by 0 bases and J by 9 bases; unmatched bases: 11. The CDR3 sequence: CASSDSSVAGGFGEQFF. CDR3 nucleotide sequence: TGTGCCAGCAGTGACTCGAGTGTAGCGGGAGGTTTTGGTGAGCAGTTCTTC.

This chain joins TRBV27 and TRBJ2-2, with D unclear. Germline loops: CDR1 MNHEY, CDR2 SMNVEV (reference sequence). This CDR3 comprises 11 residues. V was clipped by 3 bases and J by 7 bases, with 3 bases between them. Here the CDR3 reads CASSFGGELFF. CDR3 nucleotides: TGTGCCAGCAGTTTCGGCGGGGAGCTGTTTTTT.

The chain combines TRBV6-5 with TRBJ1-1, with D tentatively TRBD1 (6 bases). The germline V gene encodes CDR1 MNHEY and CDR2 SVGAGI. This CDR3 is 14 amino acids long. The ends were cut back, 2 bases at V and 5 bases at J, with 12 bases in the middle. CDR3 bases: TGTGCCAGCAGTTACCGAGGGCAGGGGACTGAAGCTTTCTTT. As protein: CASSYRGQGTEAFF.

This chain links TRBV18 with TRBJ2-1; 7 bases map to TRBD2. With V trimmed by 5 bases and J by 9 bases, 16 bases remained unmatched. Germline V gene data show CDR1 as KGHSH and CDR2 as LQKENI. The CDR3 extends over 16 amino acids. CDR3 DNA sequence: TGTGCCAGCTCATCATTCGCGGTGGGAGGGAGCGGTGAGCAGTTCTTC. This translates into CASSSFAVGGSGEQFF.

V is TRBV7-9 and J is TRBJ2-2; the D gene is possibly TRBD2 (5 bases). The germline V gene encodes CDR1 SEHNR and CDR2 FQNEAQ (reference sequence). The CDR3 is 14 amino acids. V was trimmed by 6 bases and J by 3 bases, leaving 11 bases between them. The CDR3 loop is CASSIRDHTGELFF. In DNA form, the CDR3 reads TGTGCCAGCAGTATCCGGGATCACACCGGGGAGCTGTTTTTT.

This clone was observed at least ten times. This rearrangement joins TRBV5-8 to TRBJ2-5; TRBD2 matches 7 bases. This CDR3 has 17 amino acids. V lost 0 bases to trimming and J lost 3 bases; unmatched junction nucleotides: 11. Per germline, CDR1 SGHTS and CDR2 YDEGEE. The CDR3 DNA follows: TGTGCCAGCAGCTTGGTCCTCCGCGGGAGTGGAGAAGAGACCCAGTACTTC. Protein sequence: CASSLVLRGSGEETQYF.

This rearrangement joins TRBV5-4 to TRBJ2-5; 7 bases match TRBD2. V lost 0 bases, J lost 5 bases, and 10 bases stayed unmatched. CDR1 is SGHNT and CDR2 is YYREEE in the germline V gene (reference sequence). There are 16 residues in the CDR3. CDR3 coding DNA: TGTGCCAGCAGCTTGGGAAGACTAGCAGTTGGGGAGACCCAGTACTTC. Residues: CASSLGRLAVGETQYF. Full variable domain (missing parts from reference TRBV5-4 and TRBJ2-5): ETGVTQSPTHLIKTRGQQVTLRCSSQSGHNTVSWYQQALGQGPQFIFQYYREEENGRGNFPPRFSGLQFPNYSSELNVNALELDDSALYLCASSLGRLAVGETQYFGPGTRLLVL.

This clone was seen a handful of times. This chain joins TRBV11-3 and TRBJ2-5, with TRBD1 identical over 7 bases. The V gene end was trimmed by 2 bases and the J gene end by 9 bases; junction bases not matched to a gene: 9. Germline V gene data show CDR1 as SGHNT and CDR2 as YENEEA. CDR3 length: 14 residues. This CDR3 is CASSLFQGVEAQYF. DNA of the CDR3: TGTGCCAGCAGCTTATTTCAGGGGGTTGAGGCCCAGTACTTC.

This clone has only one observation. The gene calls are TRBV9 and TRBJ1-3, with 11 positions matching TRBD1. There are 16 residues in the CDR3. Per the germline V gene, CDR1 is SGDLS and CDR2 is YYNGEE. V was clipped by 1 base and J by 2 bases; unmatched bases: 2. The CDR3 DNA sequence: TGTGCCAGCAGCGTAAAGGGACAGGGGGCTGGAAACACCATATATTTT. Amino acid sequence: CASSVKGQGAGNTIYF. The full variable domain, completed using reference TRBV9 and TRBJ1-3, is DSGVTQTPKHLITATGQRVTLRCSPRSGDLSVYWYQQSLDQGLQFLIQYYNGEERAKGNILERFSAQQFPDLHSELNLSSLELGDSALYFCASSVKGQGAGNTIYFGEGSWLTVV.

This clone was observed a handful of times. The chain uses TRBV2 and TRBJ2-1; 8 positions match TRBD2. The junction had 7 bases not matched to a gene; V was cut back by 2 bases and J by 7 bases. Germline-derived CDR1 and CDR2 are SNHLY and FYNNEI. The CDR3 loop spans 15 amino acids. The CDR3: CASSEIAGLGNEQFF. In DNA form, the CDR3 reads TGTGCCAGCAGTGAAATAGCGGGACTCGGAAATGAGCAGTTCTTC. The variable domain in full, with the rest retrieved from reference TRBV2 and TRBJ2-1, is EPEVTQTPSHQVTQMGQEVILRCVPISNHLYFYWYRQILGQKVEFLVSFYNNEISEKSEIFDDQFSVERPDGSNFTLKIRSTKLEDSAMYFCASSEIAGLGNEQFFGPGTRLTVL.